This T cell receptor beta chain derives from a study of CD8+ T cells in alopecia areata. Across the whole study: The roughly 6-11-week-old female C3H/HeJ mice were given skin taken from roughly 6-13-month-old C3H/HeJ graft donors that had spontaneous alopecia. Study-wide points: Greater clonality was observed in lesional scalp samples, especially alopecia totalis/universalis, versus normal scalp.

This clone was counted between two and nine times. No antigen is known for it. The listed genes are named as in mouse. The read halts 4 residues ahead of the CDR3 end, with the missing end drawn from the germline J gene. The CDR3 is 15 residues long. The ends were cut back, 1 base at V and 1 base at J, with 11 bases in the middle. From germline, CDR1 is FNHDT and CDR2 SITEND (reference sequence). RNA extraction and reverse transcription yielded cDNA as sequencing template. Assay: immunoSEQ multiplex PCR; the TCRdb copy retains only in-frame clones and omits some. The profile covers more than 90,000 clones, none occurring a single time.

The sample comprised lesional skin. The clonotype comes from a C3H/HeJ mouse with alopecia areata. The mice in this strain carry MHC haplotype H2-k. The genes are TRBV19 and TRBJ1-1; the D is unclear. This CDR3 is CASSIRRRGNTEVFF. The part of the CDR3 DNA that was read is TGTGCCAGCAGTATAAGACGGAGAGGGAACACA.